This T cell receptor (beta chain) was recorded in a study of T cell changes during pregnancy in multiple sclerosis. The germline V and J ends were trimmed by 2 bases and 5 bases, with 10 bases remaining between them. Germline CDR1 and CDR2: SEHNR and FQNEAQ (reference sequence). The CDR3 runs 14 residues. The method was immunoSEQ multiplex PCR; TCRdb's version includes in-frame clones alone and lacks a portion of them. There are tens of thousands of clones in the sample; 90% to 95% occur only once, and around 1% lies in the top ten. J is TRBJ2-1 and V is TRBV7-9; possibly TRBD1 for D (5 bases). This receptor was identified in a female donor with multiple sclerosis, enrolled in a pregnancy study. Material: peripheral blood, obtained after pregnancy. The CDR3 nucleotides are TGTGCCAGCAGCTTATTTCAAGGGGACAATGAGCAGTTCTTC. This sequence encodes CASSLFQGDNEQFF. Using reference TRBV7-9 and TRBJ2-1 for the parts outside the CDR3, the full variable domain is DTGVSQNPRHKITKRGQNVTFRCDPISEHNRLYWYRQTLGQGPEFLTYFQNEAQLEKSRLLSDRFSAERPKGSFSTLEIQRTEQGDSAMYLCASSLFQGDNEQFFGPGTRLTVL.